This T cell receptor beta chain stems from a study of shared clonotypes between healthy human individuals. This CDR3 is built from 14 residues. The germline CDR1 and CDR2 sequences are SGDLS and YYNGEE. V was pared by 0 bases and J by 0 bases, with 5 bases between. As regards this clone: No antigen is known for it. The sample carries other DNA sequences with the same CDR3.

Assay runs were performed at deep level. In the sorted-subset replicate PCRs, 150 to 200 ng DNA, 29,000 or so T cell genomes, was used. In the original workflow: There were no quality scores in the junction-only immunoSEQ sequences, so filtering differed. Clones were read by immunoSEQ multiplex PCR, and TCRdb kept only the in-frame ones, dropping some. That table furnishes V, J and clone size, whereas the DNA furnished D and trimming. The profile shows roughly 1,500,000 clones, 97% to 99% of them singletons. Whole-study results and caveats: Shared clonotypes: roughly 4.7% naive CD4, around 3.7% naive CD8, about 2.5% memory CD4, 0.35% to 0.5% memory CD8.

Material: naive CD4+ T cells sorted from blood. The subset: CD45RA+ positively selected. The TCR originated in a man aged 25-40 years in good health. V usage is TRBV9 and J usage is TRBJ2-3; the D is unclear. The CDR3 region is CASSVVASTDTQYF. CDR3 DNA: TGTGCCAGCAGCGTAGTGGCAAGCACAGATACGCAGTATTTT.